These 21 T cell receptor beta chains were sequenced from one sample in a study of blood T cell repertoires in COVID-19. Repertoires were generated with immunoSEQ multiplex PCR, while TCRdb's copy carries only in-frame clones and drops some. The profile shows around 300,000 clones, 83% of them singletons. Sequenced sample: peripheral blood. These receptors were obtained from a man younger than 45 with active or convalescent COVID-19.

The V call is TRBV11-3, the J call TRBJ2-2, with D possibly TRBD1 on 5 matching bases. The ends were cut back, 5 bases at V and 3 bases at J, with 13 bases in the middle. CDR3 length: 15 amino acids. Germline loops: CDR1 SGHNT, CDR2 YENEEA. The CDR3 loop reads CASSPGPGYTGELFF. For the CDR3, the DNA is TGTGCCAGCAGCCCAGGGCCCGGTTACACCGGGGAGCTGTTTTTT. The whole variable domain, filled in from reference TRBV11-3 and TRBJ2-2, reads EAGVVQSPRYKIIEKKQPVAFWCNPISGHNTLYWYLQNLGQGPELLIRYENEEAVDDSQLPKDRFSAERLKGVDSTLKIQPAELGDSAVYLCASSPGPGYTGELFFGEGSRLTVL.

The V call is TRBV23-1, the J call TRBJ2-5; maybe TRBD2 (6 bases). TRBV23-1 is placed among ORFs of uncertain function. V shed 2 bases and J shed 0 bases, with 7 bases lying between them. The CDR3 is made up of 14 amino acids. Here the CDR3 reads CASSQAGYQETQYF. The CDR3, as DNA: TGCGCCAGCAGTCAAGCGGGGTACCAAGAGACCCAGTACTTC.

The chain couples TRBV9 to TRBJ2-1; perhaps TRBD2 as D (6 bases). The V and J ends lost 4 bases and 4 bases respectively, with 18 bases between them. CDR3 size: 16 residues. The V gene's germline CDR1 is SGDLS and CDR2 YYNGEE. The CDR3 here is CASSLGVAEGYNEQFF. CDR3 DNA: TGTGCCAGCAGCCTTGGAGTAGCGGAGGGATACAATGAGCAGTTCTTC.

This clone was observed a single time. The V and J genes are TRBV2 and TRBJ2-7; 10 nucleotides agree with TRBD2. This CDR3 is built from 14 residues. The germline V gene encodes CDR1 SNHLY and CDR2 FYNNEI. The trim removed 7 bases at V and 3 bases at J, leaving 6 bases unmatched. CDR3 nucleotide sequence: TGTGCCAGCACCCCCTCTAGCGGGAGCTACGAGCAGTACTTC. Translated: CASTPSSGSYEQYF.

About this clone itself: The same CDR3 arises from other DNA sequences in this sample as well. The J gene is TRBJ2-5, the V gene TRBV2, with D perhaps matching TRBD1 (5 bases). Germline V lookup: CDR1 SNHLY, CDR2 FYNNEI. The CDR3 covers 13 residues. Between the trimmed V and J ends, which lost 6 bases and 4 bases, there was a span of 12 bases. DNA of the CDR3: TGTGCCAGCAGCCGGACACTTCTAGAGACCCAGTACTTC. It yields the protein CASSRTLLETQYF. Filled out from reference TRBV2 and TRBJ2-5, the complete variable domain reads EPEVTQTPSHQVTQMGQEVILRCVPISNHLYFYWYRQILGQKVEFLVSFYNNEISEKSEIFDDQFSVERPDGSNFTLKIRSTKLEDSAMYFCASSRTLLETQYFGPGTRLLVL.

J is TRBJ1-1 and V is TRBV5-5, with D maybe TRBD1 (6 bases). CDR1 and CDR2 (germline): SGHKS, YYEKEE (reference sequence). Trimming took 9 bases from V and 1 from J, leaving 16 bases between them. CDR3 size: 14 residues. The CDR3 here is CATHARTANTEAFF. CDR3 DNA: TGTGCCACACATGCCCGGACAGCGAACACTGAAGCTTTCTTT.

The chain recombines TRBV9 with TRBJ1-5, with 7 bases fitting TRBD1. Losses at the gene ends were 5 bases for V and 3 bases for J; bases not matched to a gene: 8. CDR3 length: 15 residues. Germline V gene data show CDR1 as SGDLS and CDR2 as YYNGEE. The CDR3 region is CASSATGQANQPQHF. The CDR3 bases are TGTGCCAGCAGTGCGACAGGGCAAGCCAATCAGCCCCAGCATTTT.

V usage is TRBV6-1 and J usage is TRBJ1-3, with D perhaps TRBD1 (5 bases). V was cut by 2 bases and J by 4 bases, with 12 bases left in between. Germline V CDR1 and CDR2: MNHNS, SASEGT. This CDR3 spans 15 amino acids. CDR3 in DNA: TGTGCCAGCAGTGAATCGGCAGGGCCCGGAAACACCATATATTTT. Its protein is CASSESAGPGNTIYF.

This clone was counted between two and nine times. This sample also contains other DNA sequences that code for the same CDR3. This chain connects TRBV7-9 to TRBJ2-1, with TRBD2 identical over 9 bases. The J segment lost 0 bases and the V segment lost 5 bases, leaving 2 bases of the junction unmatched. This CDR3 region has 15 residues. Germline CDR1 reads SEHNR; CDR2 reads FQNEAQ (reference sequence). The CDR3 DNA follows: TGTGCCAGCAGCCCGACTAGCGGCTCCTACAATGAGCAGTTCTTC. As protein: CASSPTSGSYNEQFF.

The chain has TRBV6-5 and TRBJ2-7; 7 bases are a match to TRBD1. Unmatched junction bases numbered 12, after V lost 5 bases and J lost 5 bases. The CDR3 runs to 15 residues. Germline CDR1 MNHEY, CDR2 SVGAGI. The CDR3 DNA sequence: TGTGCCAGCAGTCCTCTCGGGACAGACCCCCACGAGCAGTACTTC. It translates to CASSPLGTDPHEQYF.

The chain employs TRBV28 and TRBJ2-5; 9 bases agree with TRBD1. The CDR3 is 14 residues long. V shed 6 bases and J 4 bases; nucleotides not matched to a gene: 6. CDR1 and CDR2 from the germline V gene are MDHEN and SYDVKM. CDR3 sequence reads: CASRPTGGGETQYF. As DNA, the CDR3 is TGTGCCAGCAGGCCGACAGGGGGGGGAGAGACCCAGTACTTC.

The rearrangement uses TRBV2 and TRBJ1-2; 10 bases line up with TRBD1. From germline, CDR1 is SNHLY and CDR2 FYNNEI. Trimming cost V 11 bases and J 3 bases; bases outside gene matches: 3. CDR3 length: 12 amino acids. In nucleotides, the CDR3 is TGTGCCCGACAGGGGGCGGACTATGGCTACACCTTC. Translated, it gives CARQGADYGYTF.

The rearrangement links TRBV29-1 to TRBJ2-1, with 9 nucleotides matching TRBD2. With 2 bases clipped from V and 5 bases from J, the junction kept 13 bases outside the gene matches. In germline, CDR1 is SQVTM, CDR2 ANQGSEA. The CDR3 totals 17 residues. The chain's CDR3 is CSVELVASGNRNNEQFF. CDR3 nucleotide sequence: TGCAGCGTTGAATTGGTCGCTAGCGGGAACCGAAACAATGAGCAGTTCTTC.

The chain joins TRBV19 to TRBJ1-3, with no clear D. CDR3 length: 15 residues. V lost 1 base, J lost 4 bases, and 11 bases lay in between. The V gene's germline CDR1 is LNHDA and CDR2 SQIVND (reference sequence). In DNA form, the CDR3 reads TGTGCCAGTAGTATAGGACGGGTCTCCGGAAACACCATATATTTT. Translation gives CASSIGRVSGNTIYF.

The V gene is TRBV30, the J gene TRBJ1-5, with 7 bases lining up with TRBD1. The CDR3 is 15 residues long. V was pared by 1 base and J by 7 bases, with 10 bases of the junction left unmatched. Germline V gene sequence: CDR1 GTSNPN, CDR2 SVGIG (reference sequence). The CDR3 spells CAWSALTGKEQPQHF. The DNA for the CDR3 is TGTGCCTGGAGTGCCTTGACAGGGAAGGAACAGCCCCAGCATTTT.

This clone has a handful of counts. This chain joins TRBV7-9 and TRBJ2-1; perhaps TRBD2 as D (6 bases). The ends were cut back, 5 bases at V and 13 bases at J, with 27 bases in the middle. The germline V gene has CDR1 SEHNR and CDR2 FQNEAQ (reference sequence). The CDR3 has 16 residues. The CDR3 protein is CASSHISWEEGYLQFF. DNA of the CDR3: TGTGCCAGCAGCCATATCTCGTGGGAGGAGGGTTATCTCCAGTTCTTC.

J is TRBJ1-1 and V is TRBV12-5; TRBD1 matches 9 bases. From germline, CDR1 is LGHNT and CDR2 FRNRAP. The CDR3 loop spans 15 amino acids. V lost 5 bases, J lost 0 bases, and 4 bases stayed unmatched. As DNA, the CDR3 is TGTGCTAGTGGTCCGGACAGGGGTGTGAACACTGAAGCTTTCTTT. It codes for CASGPDRGVNTEAFF.

This sequence joins TRBV5-1 and TRBJ1-1, with TRBD1 identical over 8 bases. From germline, CDR1 is SGHRS and CDR2 YFSETQ. V shed 6 bases, J shed 7 bases, and the junction held 8 bases outside the gene matches. This CDR3 has 13 residues. The CDR3 loop is CASTGQGGYEAFF. The CDR3 bases are TGCGCCAGCACCGGACAGGGCGGGTATGAAGCTTTCTTT.

The chain has TRBV4-2 and TRBJ2-2; 7 nucleotides line up with TRBD1. Per the germline V gene, CDR1 is LGHNA and CDR2 is YNFKEQ. There are 17 residues in the CDR3. The V gene end was trimmed by 1 base and the J gene end by 2 bases; junction bases not matched to a gene: 7. The CDR3 nucleotides are TGTGCCAGCAGCCAAGTCGTGGGACAGTACAACACCGGGGAGCTGTTTTTT. Protein sequence: CASSQVVGQYNTGELFF.

This chain uses TRBV5-1 with TRBJ2-3; TRBD1 aligns across 7 bases. This CDR3 spans 15 amino acids. V gave up 4 bases and J gave up 4 bases; unmatched junction bases: 9. The germline V gene has CDR1 SGHRS and CDR2 YFSETQ. The CDR3 nucleotides read TGCGCCAGCAGCCTCCGGACAGGTCGCCCAGATACGCAGTATTTT. Its protein product is CASSLRTGRPDTQYF. The full variable domain, in which reference TRBV5-1 and TRBJ2-3 provide the parts outside the CDR3, is KAGVTQTPRYLIKTRGQQVTLSCSPISGHRSVSWYQQTPGQGLQFLFEYFSETQRNKGNFPGRFSGRQFSNSRSEMNVSTLELGDSALYLCASSLRTGRPDTQYFGPGTRLTVL.

The chain carries TRBV10-3 and TRBJ2-7; weak D call: TRBD2 (6 bases). Trimming left V 6 bases short and J 2 bases short, with 17 bases between. The CDR3 totals 15 residues. Germline loops: CDR1 ENHRY, CDR2 SYGVKD. CDR3 DNA sequence: TGTGCCATCAGAGAGACAGCGGGCTTCACCTACGAGCAGTACTTC. This codes for CAIRETAGFTYEQYF.